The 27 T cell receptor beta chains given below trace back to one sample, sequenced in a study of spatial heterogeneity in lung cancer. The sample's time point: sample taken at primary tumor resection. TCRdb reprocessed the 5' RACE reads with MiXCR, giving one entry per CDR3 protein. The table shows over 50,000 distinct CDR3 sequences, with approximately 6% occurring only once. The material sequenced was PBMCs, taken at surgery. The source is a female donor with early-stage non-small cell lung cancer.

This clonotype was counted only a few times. This chain's CDR3 is CASSSLQGMNTEAFF. For the CDR3, the DNA is TGCGCCAGCAGCTCGCTACAGGGAATGAACACTGAAGCTTTCTTT. The V and J genes are TRBV5-1 and TRBJ1-1, with TRBD1 as a possible D gene (6 bases). From germline, CDR1 is SGHRS and CDR2 YFSETQ. V was clipped by 3 bases and J by 0 bases, with 12 bases between them. This CDR3 has 15 amino acids.

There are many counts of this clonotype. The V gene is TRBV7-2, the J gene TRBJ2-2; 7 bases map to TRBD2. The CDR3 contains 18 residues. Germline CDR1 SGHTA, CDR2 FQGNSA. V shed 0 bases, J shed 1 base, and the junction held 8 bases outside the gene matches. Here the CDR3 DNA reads TGTGCCAGCAGCTTAGCGCTGGTGGCTAGCGGGAACACCGGGGAGCTGTTTTTT. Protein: CASSLALVASGNTGELFF.

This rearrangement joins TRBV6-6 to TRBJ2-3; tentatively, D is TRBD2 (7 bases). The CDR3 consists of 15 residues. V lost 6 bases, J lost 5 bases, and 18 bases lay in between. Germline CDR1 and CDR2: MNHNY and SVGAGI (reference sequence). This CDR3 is CASSPQAGALDTQYF. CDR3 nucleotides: TGTGCCAGCAGCCCCCAGGCGGGGGCTCTAGATACGCAGTATTTT.

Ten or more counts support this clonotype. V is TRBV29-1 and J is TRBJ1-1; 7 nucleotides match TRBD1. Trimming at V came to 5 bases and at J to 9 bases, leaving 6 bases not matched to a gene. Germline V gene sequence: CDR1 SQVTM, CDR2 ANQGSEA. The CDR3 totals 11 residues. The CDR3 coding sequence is TGCAGCGTTCCCCGGGACAGCAAAGCTTTCTTT. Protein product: CSVPRDSKAFF.

CDR3 coding DNA: TGCAGCGTTACCGGGACAGGGGTAGATGAGCCCCAGCATTTT. Translation gives CSVTGTGVDEPQHF. This chain uses TRBV29-1 with TRBJ1-5, with 10 bases that match TRBD1. The CDR3 contains 14 residues. CDR1 SQVTM and CDR2 ANQGSEA come from the germline V gene. The ends lost 5 bases at V and 8 bases at J; junction bases unmatched: 9.

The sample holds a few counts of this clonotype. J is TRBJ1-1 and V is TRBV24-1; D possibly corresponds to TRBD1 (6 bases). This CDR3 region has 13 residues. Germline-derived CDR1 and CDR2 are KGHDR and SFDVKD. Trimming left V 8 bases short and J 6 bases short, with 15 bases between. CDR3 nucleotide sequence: TGTGCCACCACCACAGGGAGGTCGGCTGAAGCTTTCTTT. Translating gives CATTTGRSAEAFF.

This chain's CDR3 is CSAGGSGLDTQYF. The CDR3 bases are TGCAGTGCCGGAGGGAGTGGCCTAGATACGCAGTATTTT. The rearrangement uses TRBV20-1 and TRBJ2-3, with D perhaps TRBD2 (6 bases). V lost 6 bases, J lost 5 bases, and 15 bases lay in between. Germline CDR1 reads DFQATT; CDR2 reads SNEGSKA (reference sequence). This CDR3 has 13 residues.

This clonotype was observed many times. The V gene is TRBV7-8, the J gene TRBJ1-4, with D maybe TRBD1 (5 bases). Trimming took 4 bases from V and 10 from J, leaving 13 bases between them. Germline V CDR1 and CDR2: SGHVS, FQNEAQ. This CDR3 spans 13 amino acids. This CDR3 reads CASSSRGLGKLFF. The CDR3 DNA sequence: TGTGCCAGCAGCTCGCGGGGGTTGGGAAAACTGTTTTTT.

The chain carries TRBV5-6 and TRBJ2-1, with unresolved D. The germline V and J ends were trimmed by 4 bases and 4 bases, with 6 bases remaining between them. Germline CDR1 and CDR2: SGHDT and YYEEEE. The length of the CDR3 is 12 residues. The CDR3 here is CASSPNYNEQFF. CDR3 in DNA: TGTGCCAGCAGCCCGAATTACAATGAGCAGTTCTTC.

The CDR3 coding sequence is TGTGCCAGCAGTCCAGAGCCCCGGAACGAGCAGTACTTC. Translated, it gives CASSPEPRNEQYF. The genes are TRBV9 and TRBJ2-7; D remains ambiguous. The CDR3 is made up of 13 amino acids. V lost 5 bases to trimming and J lost 5 bases, with 14 bases between them. CDR1 SGDLS and CDR2 YYNGEE come from the germline V gene. Full variable domain (remainder filled in from reference TRBV9 and TRBJ2-7): DSGVTQTPKHLITATGQRVTLRCSPRSGDLSVYWYQQSLDQGLQFLIQYYNGEERAKGNILERFSAQQFPDLHSELNLSSLELGDSALYFCASSPEPRNEQYFGPGTRLTVT.

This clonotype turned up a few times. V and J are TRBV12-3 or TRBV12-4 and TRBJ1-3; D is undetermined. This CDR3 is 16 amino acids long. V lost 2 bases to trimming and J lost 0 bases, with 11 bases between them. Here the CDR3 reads CASSLIETTSGNTIYF. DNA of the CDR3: TGTGCCAGCAGTTTAATTGAAACCACCTCTGGAAACACCATATATTTT.

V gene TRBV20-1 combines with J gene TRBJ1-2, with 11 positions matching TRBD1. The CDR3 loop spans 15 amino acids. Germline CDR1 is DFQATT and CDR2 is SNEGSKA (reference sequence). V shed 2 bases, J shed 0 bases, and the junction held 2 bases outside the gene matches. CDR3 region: CSARPGQGANYGYTF. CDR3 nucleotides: TGCAGTGCTAGACCGGGACAGGGGGCTAACTATGGCTACACCTTC.

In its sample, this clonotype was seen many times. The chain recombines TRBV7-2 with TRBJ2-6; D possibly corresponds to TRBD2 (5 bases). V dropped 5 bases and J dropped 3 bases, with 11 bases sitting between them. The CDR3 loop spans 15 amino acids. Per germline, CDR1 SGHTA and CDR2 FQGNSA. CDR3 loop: CASSPTGNGANVLTF. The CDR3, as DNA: TGTGCCAGCAGCCCCACGGGAAATGGGGCCAACGTCCTGACTTTC.

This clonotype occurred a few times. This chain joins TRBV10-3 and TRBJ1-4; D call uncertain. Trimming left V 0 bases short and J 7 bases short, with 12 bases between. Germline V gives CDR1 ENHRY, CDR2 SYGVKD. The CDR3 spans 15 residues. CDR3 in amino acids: CAISESRKAGEKLFF. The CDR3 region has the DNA TGTGCCATCAGTGAGTCGAGAAAGGCAGGTGAAAAACTGTTTTTT.

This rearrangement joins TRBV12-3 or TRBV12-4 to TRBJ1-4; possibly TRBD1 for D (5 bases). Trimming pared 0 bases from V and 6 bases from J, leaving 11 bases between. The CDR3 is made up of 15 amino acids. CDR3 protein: CASSLARVEDEKLFF. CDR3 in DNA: TGTGCCAGCAGTTTAGCCAGGGTAGAGGATGAAAAACTGTTTTTT.

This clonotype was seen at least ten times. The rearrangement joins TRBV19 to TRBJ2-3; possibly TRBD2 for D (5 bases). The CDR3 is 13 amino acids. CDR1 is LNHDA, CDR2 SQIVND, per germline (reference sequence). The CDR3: CASTSLAGDTQYF. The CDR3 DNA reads TGTGCGTCGACCTCACTCGCGGGAGATACGCAGTATTTT.

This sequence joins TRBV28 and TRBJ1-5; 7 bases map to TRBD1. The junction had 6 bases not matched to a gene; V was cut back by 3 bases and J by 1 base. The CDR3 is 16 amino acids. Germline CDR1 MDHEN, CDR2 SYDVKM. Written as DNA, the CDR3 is TGTGCCAGCAGTTTCGGTCGCAGGGGGAGCAATCAGCCCCAGCATTTT. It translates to CASSFGRRGSNQPQHF.

CDR3 coding DNA: TGTGCCAGCAGCCAAGCGGGGACAGGTTATCAGCCCCAGCATTTT. Translation: CASSQAGTGYQPQHF. The chain employs TRBV3-1 and TRBJ1-5; TRBD1 matches 8 bases. CDR1 LGHDT and CDR2 YNNKEL come from the germline V gene (reference sequence). V lost 1 base and J lost 5; bases outside the gene matches: 4. The CDR3 consists of 15 residues.

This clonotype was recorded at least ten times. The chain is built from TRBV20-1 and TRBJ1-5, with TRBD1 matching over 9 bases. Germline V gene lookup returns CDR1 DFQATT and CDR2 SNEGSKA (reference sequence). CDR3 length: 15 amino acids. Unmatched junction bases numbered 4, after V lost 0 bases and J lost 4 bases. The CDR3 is CSARDGTGRNQPQHF. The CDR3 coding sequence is TGCAGTGCTAGAGATGGGACAGGGAGGAATCAGCCCCAGCATTTT.

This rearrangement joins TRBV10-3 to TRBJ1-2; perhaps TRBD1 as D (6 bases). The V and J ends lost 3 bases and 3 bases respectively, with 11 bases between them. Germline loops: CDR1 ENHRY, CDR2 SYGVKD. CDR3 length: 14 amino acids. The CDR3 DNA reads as TGTGCCATCAGTGAAATCAGGGGTGACTATGGCTACACCTTC. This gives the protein CAISEIRGDYGYTF.

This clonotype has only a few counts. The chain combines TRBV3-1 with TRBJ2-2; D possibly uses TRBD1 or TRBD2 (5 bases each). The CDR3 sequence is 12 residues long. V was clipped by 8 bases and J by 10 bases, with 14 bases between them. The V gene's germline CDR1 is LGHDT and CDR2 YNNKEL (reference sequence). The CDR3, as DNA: TGTGCCAGCCAGGCCGCCGGGGCGGAGCTGTTTTTT. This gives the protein CASQAAGAELFF. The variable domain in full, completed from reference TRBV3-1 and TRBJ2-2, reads DTAVSQTPKYLVTQMGNDKSIKCEQNLGHDTMYWYKQDSKKFLKIMFSYNNKELIINETVPNRFSPKSPDKAHLNLHINSLELGDSAVYFCASQAAGAELFFGEGSRLTVL.

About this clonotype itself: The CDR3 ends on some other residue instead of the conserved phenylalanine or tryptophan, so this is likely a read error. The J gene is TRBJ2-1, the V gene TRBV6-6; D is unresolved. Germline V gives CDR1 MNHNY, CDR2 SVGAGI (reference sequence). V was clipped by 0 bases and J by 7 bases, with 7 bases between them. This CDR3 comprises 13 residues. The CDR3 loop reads CASSYSVKNEQFV. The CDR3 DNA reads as TGTGCCAGCAGTTACTCGGTGAAGAATGAGCAGTTCGTC.

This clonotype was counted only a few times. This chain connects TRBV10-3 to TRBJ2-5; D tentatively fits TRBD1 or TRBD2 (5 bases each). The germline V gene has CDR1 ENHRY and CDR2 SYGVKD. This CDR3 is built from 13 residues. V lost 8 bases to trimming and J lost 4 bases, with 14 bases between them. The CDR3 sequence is CAIQPGLGETQYF. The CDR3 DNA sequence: TGTGCCATCCAGCCGGGGCTCGGAGAGACCCAGTACTTC.

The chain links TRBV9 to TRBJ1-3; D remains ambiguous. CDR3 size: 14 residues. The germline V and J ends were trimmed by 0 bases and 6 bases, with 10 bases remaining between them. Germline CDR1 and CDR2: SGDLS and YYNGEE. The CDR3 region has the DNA TGTGCCAGCAGCGTAGGGCAGGATGAAAACACCATATATTTT. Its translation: CASSVGQDENTIYF.

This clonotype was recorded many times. The CDR3 region has the DNA TGTGCCAGCAGTTACGCGATGACAGGGAACGGCGCTTTCTTT. Translated, it gives CASSYAMTGNGAFF. J is TRBJ1-1 and V is TRBV6-6; 7 nucleotides align to TRBD1. V shed 2 bases and J 11 bases; nucleotides not matched to a gene: 11. The CDR3 consists of 14 residues. The germline V gene has CDR1 MNHNY and CDR2 SVGAGI (reference sequence).

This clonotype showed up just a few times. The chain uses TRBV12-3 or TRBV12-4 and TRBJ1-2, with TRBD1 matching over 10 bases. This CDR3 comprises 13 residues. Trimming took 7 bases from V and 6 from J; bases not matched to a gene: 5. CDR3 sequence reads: CASIEDRGHGYTF. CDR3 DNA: TGTGCCAGCATCGAAGACAGGGGGCATGGCTACACCTTC.

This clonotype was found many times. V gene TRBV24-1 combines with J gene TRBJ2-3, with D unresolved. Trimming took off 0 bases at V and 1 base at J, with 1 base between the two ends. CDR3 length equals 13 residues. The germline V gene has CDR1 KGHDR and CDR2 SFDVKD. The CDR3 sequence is CATSDLGTDTQYF. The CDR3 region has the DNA TGTGCCACCAGTGATTTGGGCACAGATACGCAGTATTTT.